This T cell receptor (beta chain) was found in a study of CD8+CD57+ T cells in acquired aplastic anemia. By flow cytometry, patients selected for sequencing had shown an expansion of CD8+CD57+ cells. The germline CDR1 and CDR2 sequences are SEHNR and FQNEAQ (reference sequence). With 11 bases removed from V and 5 bases from J, the gap between germline ends came to 18 bases. CDR3 length: 13 residues. Points from the study as a whole: Patients and controls had in common twenty-nine CD8+ CDR3 sequences.

A remark on this clonotype: Its antigen is not known.

For CDR3 and TCR beta VDJ profiling, genomic DNA was the template used. TCRdb re-called the reads with MiXCR, one entry per CDR3 protein. The sample has around 200,000 distinct CDR3 sequences, about 44% seen once. Sequenced material: sorted CD4+, CD8+, or CD8+CD57+ T cells (not recorded which) from PBMCs. The J gene is TRBJ1-1, the V gene TRBV7-9; D is perhaps TRBD1 (6 bases). This clonotype originated in a human donor with aplastic anemia. The chain's CDR3 is CACRTLGGTEAFF. Written as DNA, the CDR3 is TGTGCCTGCCGAACCCTAGGGGGAACTGAAGCTTTCTTT.